Listed below are T cell receptor beta chains from one sample, sequenced in a study of T cells after yellow fever vaccination. TCRdb reprocessed the 5' RACE reads via MiXCR and lists one record per CDR3 protein. The sample shows hundreds of thousands of distinct CDR3 sequences, around 21% of them seen only once. Material: PBMCs, obtained 15 days after the yellow fever booster vaccination. The receptor source for this set is a man aged 25-45 years who received the YFV17D yellow fever vaccine. The CDR3 runs from the conserved cysteine through the conserved F or W. The order of the fields is J gene, D gene, clone size, V gene, CDR3 protein, CDR3 DNA. The D gene is left open where the match is weak. Size values are once, few and many counts, or a class for expanded clones, and some rows have none.

>TRBJ2-5|TRBD1|few|TRBV10-3
CAIDEGGSSLETQYF
TGTGCCATCGATGAAGGGGGCAGTTCACTTGAGACCCAGTACTTC
>TRBJ2-7|TRBD2|many|TRBV3-1
CASSLRGGRAYEQYF
TGTGCCAGCAGCCTAAGAGGCGGGAGGGCCTACGAGCAGTACTTC
>TRBJ1-5|-|few|TRBV15
CATSRDPGDHQPQHF
TGTGCCACCAGCAGAGATCCCGGGGACCATCAGCCCCAGCATTTT
>TRBJ2-2|TRBD2|-|TRBV11-2
CASSLVTSGNTGELFF
TGTGCCAGCAGCTTAGTGACTAGCGGTAACACCGGGGAGCTGTTTTTT
>TRBJ2-7|TRBD2|few|TRBV20-1
CSAETGGLTEQYF
TGCAGTGCCGAGACGGGAGGTCTCACCGAGCAGTACTTC
>TRBJ2-3|-|-|TRBV24-1
CATSDSRKGTDTQYF
TGTGCCACCAGTGACTCGCGGAAGGGTACAGATACGCAGTATTTT
>TRBJ2-1|-|few|TRBV29-1
CSLASDYNEQFF
TGCAGCCTTGCTAGCGACTACAATGAGCAGTTCTTC
>TRBJ1-2|-|few|TRBV29-1
CSVLEPANYGYTF
TGCAGCGTCCTCGAGCCGGCTAACTATGGCTACACCTTC
>TRBJ1-1|-|-|TRBV19
CASTTGNYLNTEAFF
TGTGCCAGCACGACCGGGAATTACCTGAACACTGAAGCTTTCTTT
>TRBJ2-7|TRBD2|few|TRBV10-3
CATSGRADEQYF
TGTGCCACCAGCGGGAGGGCCGACGAGCAGTACTTC
>TRBJ2-1|-|few|TRBV2
CASLRASFSYNEQFF
TGTGCCAGCCTCAGGGCATCCTTCTCCTACAATGAGCAGTTCTTC
>TRBJ2-3|-|few|TRBV29-1
CSVERTPDTQYF
TGCAGCGTTGAGAGGACTCCAGATACGCAGTATTTT
>TRBJ2-6|-|few|TRBV30
CAWSGTGANVLTF
TGTGCCTGGTCAGGGACCGGGGCCAACGTCCTGACTTTC
>TRBJ2-2|-|few|TRBV9
CASSPRGAIRTGELFF
TGTGCCAGCAGCCCCCGAGGTGCGATTCGCACCGGGGAGCTGTTTTTT
>TRBJ2-1|-|-|TRBV2
CASTPKSRSNEQFF
TGTGCCAGCACACCTAAATCGAGAAGCAATGAGCAGTTCTTC
>TRBJ2-7|TRBD2|few|TRBV20-1
CSAYDPSGSSYEQYF
TGCAGTGCTTATGACCCTAGCGGAAGCTCCTACGAGCAGTACTTC
>TRBJ1-1|TRBD1|many|TRBV7-2
CASSLLGDSSEAFF
TGTGCCAGCAGCTTACTTGGGGACAGCTCTGAAGCTTTCTTT
>TRBJ1-6|-|-|TRBV20-1
CSARTGPSNSPLHF
TGCAGTGCACGCACGGGACCAAGCAATTCACCCCTCCACTTT
>TRBJ2-1|TRBD2|few|TRBV20-1
CSASASGRQQFF
TGCAGTGCAAGCGCTAGCGGGAGACAGCAGTTCTTC
>TRBJ1-5|-|many|TRBV12-3/TRBV12-4
CASSLGSNQPQHF
TGTGCCAGCAGCTTAGGTAGCAATCAGCCCCAGCATTTT
>TRBJ2-2|-|few|TRBV2
CASSPEGTGELFF
TGTGCCAGCAGTCCCGAGGGCACCGGGGAGCTGTTTTTT
>TRBJ2-7|-|-|TRBV5-6
CASSLSGLSYEQYF
TGTGCCAGCAGCTTAAGCGGGCTCTCCTACGAGCAGTACTTC
>TRBJ2-1|TRBD1|-|TRBV28
CASITGGNEQFF
TGTGCCAGCATAACAGGGGGCAATGAGCAGTTCTTC
>TRBJ2-5|-|few|TRBV7-3
CASSPGPGYLYQETQYF
TGTGCCAGCAGCCCTGGACCAGGATACCTGTACCAAGAGACCCAGTACTTC
>TRBJ2-1|-|few|TRBV11-3
CASSPSRSYNEQFF
TGTGCCAGCAGCCCTAGTAGGTCCTACAATGAGCAGTTCTTC
>TRBJ2-3|-|few|TRBV20-1
CSASILAEGQYF
TGCAGTGCTAGTATCTTAGCGGAGGGGCAGTATTTT
>TRBJ2-2|TRBD2|-|TRBV24-1
CATSEAGHTGELFF
TGTGCCACCAGTGAAGCGGGACACACCGGGGAGCTGTTTTTT
>TRBJ1-6|TRBD1|-|TRBV25-1
CASSGQGNNHNSPLHF
TGTGCCAGCAGTGGACAGGGTAATAATCATAATTCACCCCTCCACTTT
>TRBJ2-3|TRBD2|-|TRBV14
CASSSGLVGTDTQYF
TGTGCCAGCAGCTCTGGACTAGTGGGAACAGATACGCAGTATTTT
>TRBJ2-5|TRBD2|-|TRBV27
CASSLAGGSQETQYF
TGTGCCAGCAGTTTAGCGGGAGGGAGTCAAGAGACCCAGTACTTC
>TRBJ2-1|TRBD2|few|TRBV6-2/TRBV6-3
CASSTGTSYNEQFF
TGTGCCAGCAGTACCGGGACTAGCTATAATGAGCAGTTCTTC
>TRBJ1-4|-|-|TRBV5-1
CASSLGVANEKLFF
TGCGCCAGCAGCTTAGGAGTGGCTAATGAAAAACTGTTTTTT
>TRBJ2-1|-|-|TRBV20-1
CSASVGHNSYNEQFF
TGCAGTGCTAGCGTAGGGCATAACTCCTACAATGAGCAGTTCTTC
>TRBJ2-5|TRBD2|-|TRBV7-9
CASSRRLAGAMETQYF
TGTGCCAGCAGCCGCCGACTAGCGGGAGCGATGGAGACCCAGTACTTC
>TRBJ1-5|TRBD1|-|TRBV28
CASQTGLGVNGQPQHF
TGTGCCAGCCAGACAGGGCTAGGCGTTAATGGGCAGCCCCAGCATTTT
>TRBJ2-4|-|-|TRBV28
CASHEGAPKNIQYF
TGTGCCAGCCACGAGGGAGCGCCCAAAAACATTCAGTACTTC
>TRBJ2-7|-|few|TRBV25-1
CASSMDSGQTREQYF
TGTGCCAGCAGTATGGACAGCGGCCAGACTCGGGAGCAGTACTTC
>TRBJ2-3|-|few|TRBV3-1
CASSQTENTDTQYF
TGTGCCAGCAGCCAAACAGAGAACACAGATACGCAGTATTTT
>TRBJ2-3|TRBD2|-|TRBV20-1
CSARRTSGITDTQYF
TGCAGTGCTAGACGTACTAGCGGGATTACAGATACGCAGTATTTT
>TRBJ2-1|-|few|TRBV29-1
CSAEPVASYNEQFF
TGCAGCGCTGAGCCGGTGGCTTCCTACAATGAGCAGTTCTTC
>TRBJ2-7|TRBD2|-|TRBV19
CASSPRGGRRYEQYF
TGTGCCAGTAGCCCTCGAGGCGGGAGAAGGTACGAGCAGTACTTC
>TRBJ2-3|-|-|TRBV9
CASSAYGTHTDTQYF
TGTGCCAGCAGCGCCTACGGGACCCACACAGATACGCAGTATTTT
>TRBJ2-1|-|many|TRBV29-1
CSAQMSREGEQFF
TGCAGCGCCCAGATGAGCCGGGAAGGTGAGCAGTTCTTC
>TRBJ2-7|TRBD2|-|TRBV11-3
CASSLGTSHEQYF
TGTGCCAGCAGCTTAGGGACTAGCCACGAGCAGTACTTC